This T cell receptor (beta chain) originates from a study of PD-1 blockade in classical Hodgkin lymphoma. Every patient experienced relapse after autologous stem cell transplantation, and brentuximab vedotin exposure varied. Produced via immunoSEQ multiplex PCR; TCRdb's table is partial and in-frame only. The sample has some 95,000 clones; approximately 89% are singletons. The CDR3 consists of 11 residues. Per the germline V gene, CDR1 is ENHRY and CDR2 is SYGVKD. With 11 bases removed from V and 4 bases from J, the gap between germline ends came to 9 bases. The source material was peripheral blood mononuclear cells (PBMCs), sampled before the second cycle of nivolumab. The J gene is TRBJ2-1, the V gene TRBV10-3; D call uncertain. The TCR was taken from a human donor with classical Hodgkin lymphoma. The CDR3, as DNA: TGTGCCGTTCAGGTGTACAATGAGCAGTTCTTC. It translates to CAVQVYNEQFF.